This T cell receptor beta chain was recovered during a study of cytomegalovirus exposure and HLA in healthy donors. Remarks on this clone: Its antigen is not known.

V lost 0 bases to trimming and J lost 7 bases; unmatched junction nucleotides: 16. The length of the CDR3 is 19 residues. Germline CDR1 reads SGDLS; CDR2 reads YYNGEE. Findings and caveats of the study: Previously analyzed data showed that most TCR beta V segments were productive at a frequency of about 87% or about 30%. The study recorded 150 to 200 TCR beta chains that were cytomegalovirus-associated.

The PCR used 60 Vbeta and 13 Jbeta primers. Repertoires were generated with immunoSEQ multiplex PCR, while TCRdb's copy carries only in-frame clones and drops some. There are approximately 190,000 clones in the sample; approximately 78% occur only once, and approximately 0.74% lies in the top ten. The chain uses TRBV9 and TRBJ1-2, with TRBD1 matching 12 bases. This TCR came from a woman aged 18-35 years in good health and CMV-seronegative. The sequenced material came from PBMCs. The CDR3 nucleotides are TGTGCCAGCAGCGTAGGAAGTCCTTCGTCCGGGACAGGGGGCGGTGGCTACACCTTC. Residues: CASSVGSPSSGTGGGGYTF.